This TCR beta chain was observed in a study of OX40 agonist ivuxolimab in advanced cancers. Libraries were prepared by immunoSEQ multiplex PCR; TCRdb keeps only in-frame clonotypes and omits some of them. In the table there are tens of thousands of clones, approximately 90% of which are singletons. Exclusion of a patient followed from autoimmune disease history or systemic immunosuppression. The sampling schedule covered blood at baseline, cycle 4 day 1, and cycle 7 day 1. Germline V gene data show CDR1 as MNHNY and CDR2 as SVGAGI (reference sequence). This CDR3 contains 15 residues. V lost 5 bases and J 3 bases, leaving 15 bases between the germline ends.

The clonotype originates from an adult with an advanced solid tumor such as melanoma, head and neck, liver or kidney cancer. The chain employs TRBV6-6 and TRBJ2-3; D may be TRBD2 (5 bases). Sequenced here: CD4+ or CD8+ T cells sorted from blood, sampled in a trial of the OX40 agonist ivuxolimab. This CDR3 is CASSASGRGTDTQYF. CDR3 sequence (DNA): TGTGCCAGCAGTGCATCTGGACGGGGAACAGATACGCAGTATTTT.